Listed below are T cell receptor beta chains from one sample, sequenced in a study of T cell responses to AZD1222 COVID-19 vaccine. The assay was immunoSEQ multiplex PCR, and TCRdb's table has in-frame clones only and misses some. The sample shows 100,000 to 150,000 clones, around 83% of them seen only once. The specimen comprised peripheral blood, sampled 28 days after the second AZD1222 dose. The origin of the receptors is an adult who received the AZD1222 COVID-19 vaccine. CDR3s include the opening cysteine and the closing phenylalanine or tryptophan. The D gene is left open where the match is weak. The size field is filled for only some rows; it gives once, few, many or a size class.

TRBV3-1/TRBV3-2	-	-	16	TRBJ2-6	TGTGCCAGCAGCCGAGGCGGGAACTCTGGGGCCAACGTCCTGACTTTC	CASSRGGNSGANVLTF
TRBV20-1	-	TRBD1	14	TRBJ2-1	TGCAGTGCTAGTGGACAGGGCTTATACAATGAGCAGTTCTTC	CSASGQGLYNEQFF
TRBV24-1	-	-	13	TRBJ2-1	TGTGCCACCAGTGATTATCAGGGAAATGAGCAGTTCTTC	CATSDYQGNEQFF
TRBV5-1	-	TRBD2	15	TRBJ2-1	TGCGCCAGCAGCTTAGGGCTAGCGGGGAATTATGAGCAGTTCTTC	CASSLGLAGNYEQFF
TRBV7-9	-	-	13	TRBJ1-6	TGTGCCAGCAGCTTAAGTGGTGGTTCACCCCTCCACTTT	CASSLSGGSPLHF
TRBV20-1	-	-	11	TRBJ2-3	TGCAGTGTGGGAAGCACAGATACGCAGTATTTT	CSVGSTDTQYF
TRBV18	-	TRBD1	15	TRBJ1-1	TGTGCCAGCTCGATTCACAGGGGCGGGGACACTGAAGCTTTCTTT	CASSIHRGGDTEAFF
TRBV3-1/TRBV3-2	-	-	13	TRBJ1-2	TGTGCCAGCAGCCAACCAGGGAACTATGGCTACACCTTC	CASSQPGNYGYTF
TRBV5-1	few	TRBD1	15	TRBJ1-5	TGCGCCAGCAGCCCCGGGACAGGGGGCAACCAGCCCCAGCATTTT	CASSPGTGGNQPQHF
TRBV24-1	-	-	16	TRBJ1-3	TGTGCCACCTCCACCCGGGACGGCAAAACGGGAAACACCATATATTTT	CATSTRDGKTGNTIYF
TRBV29-1	-	TRBD1	12	TRBJ1-2	TGCAGCGTAGGGGACAGGGCAGATGGCTACACCTTC	CSVGDRADGYTF
TRBV7-2	-	TRBD2	15	TRBJ2-1	TGTGCCAGCAGCCTAGGGTGGCGGGGGGCGGAAGAGCAGTTCTTC	CASSLGWRGAEEQFF
TRBV19	-	TRBD1	14	TRBJ1-2	TGTGCCAGTAGTGCCCCGGGACAGGACTATGGCTACACCTTC	CASSAPGQDYGYTF
TRBV28	-	-	14	TRBJ1-1	TGTGCCAGCAGTTTGGCAGGCCCGGGCACTGAAGCTTTCTTT	CASSLAGPGTEAFF
TRBV5-1	-	TRBD1	15	TRBJ1-1	TGCGCCAGCACGAGGGAGACAGGGCGCTACACTGAAGCTTTCTTT	CASTRETGRYTEAFF
TRBV10-1	-	TRBD1	14	TRBJ2-1	TGCGCCAGCAGAGAAATGGACAGGAACAATGAGCAGTTCTTC	CASREMDRNNEQFF
TRBV5-1	-	TRBD1	16	TRBJ1-1	TGCGCCAGCAGCTTGGGGAGCCAGGGGGCTGGAACTGAAGCTTTCTTT	CASSLGSQGAGTEAFF
TRBV7-3	-	TRBD1	13	TRBJ2-5	TGTGCCAGCAGCTTCGACAGGGAAGAGACCCAGTACTTC	CASSFDREETQYF
TRBV19	-	-	19	TRBJ2-7	TGTGCCAGTTGTACGCCTAGGGCAGGGGCCCCCGATGCGGCCTACGAGCAGTACTTC	CASCTPRAGAPDAAYEQYF
TRBV29-1	-	TRBD1	13	TRBJ1-2	TGCAGCGTTGCTCAGGGGGTACTCTATGGCTACACCTTC	CSVAQGVLYGYTF
TRBV24-1	-	-	14	TRBJ2-7	TGTGCCACTTCAGGAGCGGACACCTCCTACGAGCAGTACTTC	CATSGADTSYEQYF
TRBV7-9	-	TRBD1	16	TRBJ2-7	TGTGCCAGCAGCTTCCTCGGGACAGGGAGGGTTTACGAGCAGTACTTC	CASSFLGTGRVYEQYF
TRBV28	-	TRBD1	21	TRBJ1-4	TGTGCCAGCAGTTTTTGGTCAGGCCCTGACAGGGCTGGTCCAACTAATGAAAAACTGTTTTTT	CASSFWSGPDRAGPTNEKLFF
TRBV4-3	-	TRBD2	16	TRBJ2-5	TGCGCCAGCAGCCAGGGCACTAGCGAGAAAAAAGAGACCCAGTACTTC	CASSQGTSEKKETQYF
TRBV7-2	-	-	14	TRBJ1-2	TGTGCCAGCAGCCCCAACAGGGCCAACTATGGCTACACCTTC	CASSPNRANYGYTF
TRBV28	few	TRBD1	17	TRBJ1-5	TGTGCCAGCAGTTTACGAGGGACAGGGTGGGGCAATCAGCCCCAGCATTTT	CASSLRGTGWGNQPQHF
TRBV28	-	-	16	TRBJ1-5	TGTGCCACCCACCCGAGGGGGGGCTTGGAGAATCAGCCCCAGCATTTT	CATHPRGGLENQPQHF
TRBV15	-	-	12	TRBJ2-1	TGTGCCACCAGCAGCCGGGGCTACGAGCAGTTCTTC	CATSSRGYEQFF
TRBV7-2	-	-	14	TRBJ1-5	TGTGCCAGCAGCTACCCAGGGGTCGGACAGCCCCAGCATTTT	CASSYPGVGQPQHF
TRBV19	-	-	13	TRBJ2-7	TGTGCCAGTAGGAAAGATCCCGAGGGAATCGGGTACTTC	CASRKDPEGIGYF
TRBV27	-	TRBD2	18	TRBJ2-2	TGTGCACCTACCCAGACTAGCGGGGCGTATACAAACACCGGGGAGCTGTTTTTT	CAPTQTSGAYTNTGELFF
TRBV10-1	-	TRBD1	14	TRBJ2-7	TGCGCCAGCAGCCCCGGGACAGCTCCCTACGAGCAGTACTTC	CASSPGTAPYEQYF
TRBV7-2	once	-	14	TRBJ2-4	TGTGCCAGCAGCTTAGAAGGGCCCAAAAACATTCAGTACTTC	CASSLEGPKNIQYF
TRBV19	-	TRBD1	14	TRBJ2-5	TGTGCCAGTAGTGTCGGGACAGGGGGGGAGGCCCAGTACTTC	CASSVGTGGEAQYF
TRBV15	-	-	15	TRBJ2-3	TGTGCCACCAGCAGAGATACAGGGAGCCCAGATACGCAGTATTTT	CATSRDTGSPDTQYF
TRBV7-3	-	TRBD1	19	TRBJ2-6	TGTGCCAGCAGCTTAACAGTGACAGGGCCCAACTCTGGGGCCAACGTCCTGACTTTC	CASSLTVTGPNSGANVLTF
TRBV2	-	TRBD1	14	TRBJ1-1	TGTGCCAGCAGTGCCCGGGACAGATACACTGAAGCTTTCTTT	CASSARDRYTEAFF